This T cell receptor (beta chain) was found in a study of vaccination effects on CD4 cells after COVID-19. As for the study in general: It was a median of 72 days after the second dose that post-vaccine samples were obtained.

Some clones are missing from TCRdb's copy, which holds only in-frame ones; the method was immunoSEQ multiplex PCR. The sample has approximately 57,000 clones; nearly 80% are singletons. Cells that had been cultured for 10 days were the source of isolated CD4+ T cells. Two-dose BNT162b2 or mRNA-1273 vaccination was given to participants. This clone was observed a single time. Its antigen is unknown. Findings and limits, study-wide: Just 1 of 255 vaccine-induced clones in healthy recipients was cross-reactive.

Germline assignment: CDR1 LNHDA and CDR2 SQIVND (reference sequence). V shed 6 bases and J shed 0 bases, with 17 bases lying between them. CDR3 length equals 16 residues. The sequencing used CD4+ T cells from PBMCs cultured without peptide, collected after COVID-19 vaccination. This receptor was taken from a human donor who received a COVID-19 vaccine. V is TRBV19 and J is TRBJ1-1; tentatively, D is TRBD1 (5 bases). CDR3 coding DNA: TGTGCCAGTAGCCTCCGACGAGGGGCCCTGAACACTGAAGCTTTCTTT. The encoded protein is CASSLRRGALNTEAFF.